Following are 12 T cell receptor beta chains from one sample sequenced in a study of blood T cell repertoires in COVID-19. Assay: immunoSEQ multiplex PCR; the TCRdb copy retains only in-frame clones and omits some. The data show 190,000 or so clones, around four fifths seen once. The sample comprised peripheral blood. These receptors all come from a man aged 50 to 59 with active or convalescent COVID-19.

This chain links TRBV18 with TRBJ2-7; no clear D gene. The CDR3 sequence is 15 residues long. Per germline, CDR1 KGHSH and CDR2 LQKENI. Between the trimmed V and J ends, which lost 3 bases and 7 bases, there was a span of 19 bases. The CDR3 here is CASSPVPTGAEEQYF. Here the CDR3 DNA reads TGTGCCAGCTCACCTGTCCCGACTGGAGCAGAAGAGCAGTACTTC. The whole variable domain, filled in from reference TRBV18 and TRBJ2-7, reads NAGVMQNPRHLVRRRGQEARLRCSPMKGHSHVYWYRQLPEEGLKFMVYLQKENIIDESGMPKERFSAEFPKEGPSILRIQQVVRGDSAAYFCASSPVPTGAEEQYFGPGTRLTVT.

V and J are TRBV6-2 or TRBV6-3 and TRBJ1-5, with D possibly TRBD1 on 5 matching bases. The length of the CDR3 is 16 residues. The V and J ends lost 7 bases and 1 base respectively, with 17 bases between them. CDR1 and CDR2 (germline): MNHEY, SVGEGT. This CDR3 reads CASTPLRGESNQPQHF. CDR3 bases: TGTGCCAGCACCCCTCTCCGGGGGGAAAGCAATCAGCCCCAGCATTTT.

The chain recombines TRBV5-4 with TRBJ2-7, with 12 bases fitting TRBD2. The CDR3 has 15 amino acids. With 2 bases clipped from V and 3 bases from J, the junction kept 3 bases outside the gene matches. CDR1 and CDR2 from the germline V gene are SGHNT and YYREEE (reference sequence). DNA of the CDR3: TGTGCCAGCAGCTTCCCGACTAGCGGGAGCTACGAGCAGTACTTC. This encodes CASSFPTSGSYEQYF.

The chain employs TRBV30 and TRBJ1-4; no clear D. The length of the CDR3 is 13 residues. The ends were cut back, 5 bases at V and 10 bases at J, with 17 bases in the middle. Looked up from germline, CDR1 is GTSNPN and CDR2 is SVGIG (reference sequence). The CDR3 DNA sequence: TGTGCCTGGTCGGGTGAGGCTCAAGGAAAACTGTTTTTT. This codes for CAWSGEAQGKLFF. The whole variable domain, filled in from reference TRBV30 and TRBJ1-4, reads SQTIHQWPATLVQPVGSPLSLECTVEGTSNPNLYWYRQAAGRGLQLLFYSVGIGQISSEVPQNLSASRPQDRQFILSSKKLLLSDSGFYLCAWSGEAQGKLFFGSGTQLSVL.

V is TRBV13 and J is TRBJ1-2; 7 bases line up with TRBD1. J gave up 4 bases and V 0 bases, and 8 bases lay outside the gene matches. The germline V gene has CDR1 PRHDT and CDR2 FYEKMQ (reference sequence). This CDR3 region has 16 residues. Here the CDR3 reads CASSLGLRGRGYGYTF. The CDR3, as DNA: TGTGCCAGCAGCTTAGGCCTAAGGGGGCGCGGCTATGGCTACACCTTC.

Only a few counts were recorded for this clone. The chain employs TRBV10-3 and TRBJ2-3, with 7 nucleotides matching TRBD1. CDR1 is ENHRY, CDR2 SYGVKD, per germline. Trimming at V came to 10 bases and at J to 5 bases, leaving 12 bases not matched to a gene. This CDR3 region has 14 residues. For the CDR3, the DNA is TGTGCCACGAGTAGGGGGCTCGGCGAAGATACGCAGTATTTT. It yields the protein CATSRGLGEDTQYF.

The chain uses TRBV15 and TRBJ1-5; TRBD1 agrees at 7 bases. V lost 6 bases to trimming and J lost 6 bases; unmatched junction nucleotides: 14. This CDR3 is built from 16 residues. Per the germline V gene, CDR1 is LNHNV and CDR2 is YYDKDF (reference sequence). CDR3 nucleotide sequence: TGTGCCACCAGACCTAGTACAGGGGTGGAGGCTCAGCCCCAGCATTTT. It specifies CATRPSTGVEAQPQHF.

This CDR3 reads CASRASGGDTQYF. Written as DNA, the CDR3 is TGCGCCAGCAGAGCTAGCGGCGGGGATACGCAGTATTTT. The chain recombines TRBV10-1 with TRBJ2-3; 7 bases fit TRBD2. The CDR3 extends over 13 amino acids. The V gene's germline CDR1 is WNHNN and CDR2 SYGVQD (reference sequence). J gave up 6 bases and V 6 bases, and 6 bases lay outside the gene matches.

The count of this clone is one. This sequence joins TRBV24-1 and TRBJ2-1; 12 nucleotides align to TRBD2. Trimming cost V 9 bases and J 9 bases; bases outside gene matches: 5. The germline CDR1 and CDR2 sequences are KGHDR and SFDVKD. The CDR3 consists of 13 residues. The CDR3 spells CATSTSGRIEQFF. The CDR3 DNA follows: TGTGCCACCTCAACTAGCGGGAGGATTGAGCAGTTCTTC.

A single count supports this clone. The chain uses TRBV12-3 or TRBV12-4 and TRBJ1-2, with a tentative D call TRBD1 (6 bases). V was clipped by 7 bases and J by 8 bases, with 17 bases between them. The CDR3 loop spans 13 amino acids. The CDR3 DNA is TGTGCCAGCACCCCTCGGGTGACAGGCGGCTACACCTTC. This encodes CASTPRVTGGYTF.

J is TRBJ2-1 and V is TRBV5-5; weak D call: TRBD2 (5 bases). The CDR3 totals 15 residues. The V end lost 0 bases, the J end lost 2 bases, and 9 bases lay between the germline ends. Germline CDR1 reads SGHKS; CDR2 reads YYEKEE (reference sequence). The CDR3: CASSLAGLTYNEQFF. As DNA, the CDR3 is TGTGCCAGCAGCTTGGCCGGACTTACCTACAATGAGCAGTTCTTC.

CDR3 DNA sequence: TGTGCCATCAGGGGGGACAGGAATCAGCCCCAGCATTTT. It yields the protein CAIRGDRNQPQHF. The rearrangement joins TRBV10-3 to TRBJ1-5; TRBD1 aligns across 8 bases. Germline-derived CDR1 and CDR2 are ENHRY and SYGVKD. This CDR3 is built from 13 residues. Trimming took 6 bases from V and 4 from J; bases not matched to a gene: 2.